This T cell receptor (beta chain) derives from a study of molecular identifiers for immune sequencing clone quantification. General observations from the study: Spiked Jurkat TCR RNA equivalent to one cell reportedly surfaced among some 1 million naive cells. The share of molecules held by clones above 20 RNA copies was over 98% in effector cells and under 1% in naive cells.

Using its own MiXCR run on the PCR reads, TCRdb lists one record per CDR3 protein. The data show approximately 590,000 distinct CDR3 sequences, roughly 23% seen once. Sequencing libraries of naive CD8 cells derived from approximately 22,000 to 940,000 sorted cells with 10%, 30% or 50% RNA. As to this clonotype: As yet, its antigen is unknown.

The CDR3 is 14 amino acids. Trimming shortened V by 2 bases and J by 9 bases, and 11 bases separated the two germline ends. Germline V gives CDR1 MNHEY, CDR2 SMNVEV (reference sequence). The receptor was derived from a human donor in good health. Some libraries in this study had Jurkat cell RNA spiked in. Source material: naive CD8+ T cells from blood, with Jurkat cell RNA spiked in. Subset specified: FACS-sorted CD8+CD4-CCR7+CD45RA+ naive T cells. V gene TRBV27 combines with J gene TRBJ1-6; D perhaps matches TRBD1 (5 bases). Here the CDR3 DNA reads TGTGCCAGCAGTTTACAGGGCTATGGTTCACCCCTCCACTTT. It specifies CASSLQGYGSPLHF.